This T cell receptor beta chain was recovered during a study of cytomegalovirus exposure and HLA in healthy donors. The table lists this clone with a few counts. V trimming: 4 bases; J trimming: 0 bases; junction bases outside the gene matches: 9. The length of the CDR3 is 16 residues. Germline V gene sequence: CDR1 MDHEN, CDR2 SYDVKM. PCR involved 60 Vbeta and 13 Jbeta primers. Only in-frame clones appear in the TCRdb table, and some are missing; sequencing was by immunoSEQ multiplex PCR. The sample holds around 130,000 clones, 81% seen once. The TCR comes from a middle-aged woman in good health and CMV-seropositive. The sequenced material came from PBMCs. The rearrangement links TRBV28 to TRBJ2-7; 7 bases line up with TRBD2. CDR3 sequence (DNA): TGTGCCAGCAGTTCCCCCCCGGGGGGATCCTCCTACGAGCAGTACTTC. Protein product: CASSSPPGGSSYEQYF.